One sample yielded the 25 T cell receptor beta chains listed below, sequenced in a study of blood T cell repertoires in COVID-19. Generated by immunoSEQ multiplex PCR, the TCRdb table keeps only in-frame clones and is missing some. Of approximately 180,000 clones listed, approximately 89% were seen once; the top ten hold more than 5.5%. What was sequenced was PBMCs or T cells enriched from blood (not recorded which). The origin of the receptors is a man between 35 and 55 years old who had recovered from COVID-19.

The chain couples TRBV27 to TRBJ1-4; D remains unclear. V lost 5 bases and J 11 bases, leaving 12 bases between the germline ends. Germline V gene sequence: CDR1 MNHEY, CDR2 SMNVEV (reference sequence). This CDR3 spans 12 amino acids. In DNA form, the CDR3 reads TGTGCCAGCAGTCACCGAAGGGAGAAACTGTTTTTT. Protein sequence: CASSHRREKLFF.

V and J are TRBV21-1 and TRBJ1-1. TRBV21-1 is a pseudogene locus. The CDR3 is made up of 17 amino acids. CDR3 nucleotide sequence: TGTGCCAGCAGCAAAGGAATGAGGGCAGGCAAAAAAACTGAAGCTTTCTTT. Translation gives CASSKGMRAGKKTEAFF.

This sequence joins TRBV11-3 and TRBJ2-1, with 12 bases identical to TRBD2. CDR3 size: 17 residues. After removal of 5 bases from V and 1 base from J, the junction contained 6 bases not matched to a gene. Germline lookup yields CDR1 SGHNT and CDR2 YENEEA. The CDR3 loop is CASSPHGLAGSYNEQFF. CDR3 nucleotides: TGTGCCAGCAGCCCACATGGACTAGCGGGATCCTACAATGAGCAGTTCTTC.

This chain uses TRBV7-9 with TRBJ2-1, with 8 nucleotides matching TRBD1. Trimming took 5 bases from V and 0 from J; bases not matched to a gene: 6. CDR3 length: 16 amino acids. Germline-derived CDR1 and CDR2 are SEHNR and FQNEAQ (reference sequence). In DNA form, the CDR3 reads TGTGCCAGCAGCACTCGGACAGGGAGCTCCTACAATGAGCAGTTCTTC. Residues: CASSTRTGSSYNEQFF. The complete variable domain, with remaining parts taken from reference TRBV7-9 and TRBJ2-1, reads DTGVSQNPRHKITKRGQNVTFRCDPISEHNRLYWYRQTLGQGPEFLTYFQNEAQLEKSRLLSDRFSAERPKGSFSTLEIQRTEQGDSAMYLCASSTRTGSSYNEQFFGPGTRLTVL.

The chain combines TRBV9 with TRBJ2-2; weak D call: TRBD1 (6 bases). Germline V CDR1 and CDR2: SGDLS, YYNGEE. This CDR3 region has 15 residues. Between the trimmed V and J ends, which lost 6 bases and 3 bases, there was a span of 15 bases. This chain's CDR3 is CASTPGVRHTGELFF. The CDR3 nucleotides read TGTGCCAGCACTCCAGGGGTGAGGCACACCGGGGAGCTGTTTTTT.

This sequence joins TRBV28 and TRBJ2-3; 10 nucleotides agree with TRBD2. J lost 2 bases, V lost 5 bases, and 10 bases had no gene match. Germline values: CDR1 MDHEN, CDR2 SYDVKM. The CDR3 loop spans 17 amino acids. CDR3 region: CASSTPFGLADTDTQYF. CDR3 DNA sequence: TGTGCCAGCAGTACCCCATTCGGACTAGCGGACACAGATACGCAGTATTTT.

The gene calls are TRBV15 and TRBJ1-5; D gene uncertain. CDR3 length equals 14 residues. The ends were cut back, 1 base at V and 6 bases at J, with 10 bases in the middle. Germline values: CDR1 LNHNV, CDR2 YYDKDF (reference sequence). CDR3 in amino acids: CATSRGGGLQPQHF. CDR3 in DNA: TGTGCCACCAGCAGAGGAGGAGGCCTTCAGCCCCAGCATTTT.

The rearrangement uses TRBV29-1 and TRBJ2-2; 10 bases fit TRBD1. The germline CDR1 and CDR2 sequences are SQVTM and ANQGSEA. The CDR3 has 15 residues. V shed 6 bases and J 5 bases; nucleotides not matched to a gene: 9. The CDR3 region has the DNA TGCAGCGTCCAAGACAGGGGGCGAAGGACCGGGGAGCTGTTTTTT. Its protein product is CSVQDRGRRTGELFF.

Only one count was recorded for this clone. The sample carries other DNA sequences with the same CDR3. The rearrangement joins TRBV4-1 to TRBJ2-7; tentatively, D is TRBD2 (5 bases). The ends were cut back, 0 bases at V and 0 bases at J, with 6 bases in the middle. Per germline, CDR1 MGHRA and CDR2 YSYEKL. The CDR3 sequence is 14 residues long. The CDR3 sequence: CASSQEEGSYEQYF. The CDR3 coding sequence is TGCGCCAGCAGCCAAGAAGAGGGCTCCTACGAGCAGTACTTC.

The chain joins TRBV24-1 to TRBJ2-3; the match to TRBD2 covers 7 bases. J gave up 2 bases and V 3 bases, and 4 bases lay outside the gene matches. Germline V gene sequence: CDR1 KGHDR, CDR2 SFDVKD. The CDR3 length is 15 residues. The CDR3 is CATSDERGNTDTQYF. The CDR3, as DNA: TGTGCCACCAGTGATGAGCGGGGAAACACAGATACGCAGTATTTT.

This chain links TRBV3-1 (or the pseudogene TRBV3-2) with TRBJ2-2, with TRBD2 matching over 10 bases. V lost 1 base to trimming and J lost 6 bases; unmatched junction nucleotides: 8. Germline V lookup: CDR1 LGHDT, CDR2 YNNKEL (reference sequence). The length of the CDR3 is 17 residues. The CDR3: CASSQAVLTSGAGELFF. The CDR3 DNA sequence: TGTGCCAGCAGCCAAGCGGTTTTAACTAGCGGGGCCGGGGAGCTGTTTTTT.

The gene calls are TRBV29-1 and TRBJ1-1, with 7 bases identical to TRBD1. This CDR3 spans 14 amino acids. The germline V gene encodes CDR1 SQVTM and CDR2 ANQGSEA. Trimming at V came to 6 bases and at J to 1 base, leaving 8 bases not matched to a gene. The CDR3 DNA reads as TGCAGCGTCGAACTGGACAGGACGAACACTGAAGCTTTCTTT. It translates to CSVELDRTNTEAFF.

The DNA of the CDR3 is TGTGCCAACTCCGACAGTGGGGCCAACGTCCTGACTTTC. Protein product: CANSDSGANVLTF. The rearrangement uses TRBV2 and TRBJ2-6; possibly TRBD1 for D (5 bases). V gave up 10 bases and J gave up 3 bases, with 10 bases separating them. CDR3 length equals 13 residues. Germline assignment: CDR1 SNHLY and CDR2 FYNNEI.

The chain has TRBV27 and TRBJ2-7; 8 nucleotides agree with TRBD1. Germline CDR1 reads MNHEY; CDR2 reads SMNVEV (reference sequence). The CDR3 has 16 residues. The V gene end was trimmed by 5 bases and the J gene end by 4 bases; junction bases not matched to a gene: 13. The CDR3 loop reads CASSQQTTGGIYEQYF. The CDR3 DNA follows: TGTGCCAGCAGTCAACAGACCACAGGGGGTATATACGAGCAGTACTTC.

V and J are TRBV5-4 and TRBJ1-1; 8 nucleotides line up with TRBD1. V dropped 2 bases and J dropped 5; count of bases not matched to a gene: 17. The germline V gene has CDR1 SGHNT and CDR2 YYREEE (reference sequence). The CDR3 runs 18 residues. CDR3 sequence reads: CASSFSGRGPRGNTEAFF. For the CDR3, the DNA is TGTGCCAGCAGCTTTTCCGGCAGGGGGCCCCGAGGTAATACTGAAGCTTTCTTT.

The V gene is TRBV21-1, the J gene TRBJ1-3; the table's D call TRBD1 went unverified against the DNA. TRBV21-1 is shown as a pseudogene. The CDR3 covers 15 residues. The CDR3 DNA reads TGTGCCAGCAGCAAATGTAGGGGGCCAGGAAACACCATATATTTT. Encoded protein: CASSKCRGPGNTIYF.

This chain links TRBV9 with TRBJ2-7, with 7 bases fitting TRBD2. There are 18 residues in the CDR3. V was pared by 0 bases and J by 5 bases, with 17 bases of the junction left unmatched. Germline V gene data show CDR1 as SGDLS and CDR2 as YYNGEE. CDR3 nucleotide sequence: TGTGCCAGCAGCGTAGGTAATAGCGGGTGGCAAAGTTTCGACGAGCAGTACTTC. Its protein product is CASSVGNSGWQSFDEQYF.

The chain has TRBV27 and TRBJ1-1; 9 bases match TRBD1. The germline gives CDR1 MNHEY, CDR2 SMNVEV (reference sequence). V was clipped by 6 bases and J by 6 bases; unmatched bases: 11. CDR3 length equals 15 residues. CDR3 protein: CASSEGQGFPAEAFF. The DNA for the CDR3 is TGTGCCAGCAGCGAAGGACAGGGGTTTCCCGCTGAAGCTTTCTTT.

This clone occurred a few times. The rearrangement uses TRBV19 and TRBJ2-7, with D possibly being TRBD1 (7 bases). V was pared by 6 bases and J by 2 bases, with 17 bases between. CDR1 and CDR2 from the germline V gene are LNHDA and SQIVND (reference sequence). The CDR3 has 15 residues. DNA of the CDR3: TGTGCCAGTAGATTGGCGCCAGGGGGGACCTACGAGCAGTACTTC. Residues: CASRLAPGGTYEQYF.

The rearrangement joins TRBV4-1 to TRBJ2-4; TRBD2 aligns across 9 bases. Losses at the gene ends were 4 bases for V and 0 bases for J; bases not matched to a gene: 10. The germline gives CDR1 MGHRA, CDR2 YSYEKL. The CDR3 spans 18 residues. The CDR3 DNA is TGCGCCAGCAGCCTTAGAGCGGGGGGCCTTTTAGCCAAAAACATTCAGTACTTC. This encodes CASSLRAGGLLAKNIQYF.

This clone has a handful of counts. The chain uses TRBV6-1 and TRBJ2-4; a possible D gene is TRBD1 (5 bases). CDR1 and CDR2 (germline): MNHNS, SASEGT. The V and J ends lost 2 bases and 1 base respectively, with 12 bases between them. There are 16 residues in the CDR3. The CDR3 nucleotides read TGTGCCAGCAGTGAACTCCAGGGTCTGGCCAAAAACATTCAGTACTTC. Residues: CASSELQGLAKNIQYF.

This clone has more than one count but fewer than ten. The CDR3 here is CASSSQGSVWSPLHF. CDR3 nucleotides: TGTGCCAGCAGTTCGCAGGGATCGGTCTGGTCACCCCTCCACTTT. This chain uses TRBV6-5 with TRBJ1-6, with D perhaps matching TRBD1 (5 bases). Germline V gives CDR1 MNHEY, CDR2 SVGAGI. The CDR3 consists of 15 residues. V lost 4 bases to trimming and J lost 10 bases, with 17 bases between them.

The count of this clone is one. A much larger clone lies a single base off, so this may be a read error. The sample holds other DNA sequences that translate to the same CDR3. V is TRBV11-3 and J is TRBJ1-1, with a tentative D call TRBD1 (5 bases). The length of the CDR3 is 16 residues. V was pared by 0 bases and J by 4 bases, with 15 bases between. Germline-derived CDR1 and CDR2 are SGHNT and YENEEA. This CDR3 reads CASSLDGRGGSTEAFF. Written as DNA, the CDR3 is TGTGCCAGCAGCTTAGACGGGCGGGGGGGGAGCACTGAAGCTTTCTTT.

The rearrangement uses TRBV12-3 or TRBV12-4 and TRBJ1-1; D gene uncertain. The CDR3 runs 12 residues. Trimming took 6 bases from V and 4 from J, leaving 9 bases between them. CDR3 sequence: CASSPYGTEAFF. The DNA for the CDR3 is TGTGCCAGCAGCCCATACGGCACTGAAGCTTTCTTT.

J is TRBJ1-1 and V is TRBV5-1; maybe TRBD1 (6 bases). V was shortened by 7 bases and J by 1 base, with 14 bases between the two germline ends. The CDR3 has 14 residues. Germline CDR1 and CDR2: SGHRS and YFSETQ. CDR3 region: CASGIQQGNTEAFF. DNA for the CDR3: TGCGCCAGCGGAATACAACAGGGGAACACTGAAGCTTTCTTT.